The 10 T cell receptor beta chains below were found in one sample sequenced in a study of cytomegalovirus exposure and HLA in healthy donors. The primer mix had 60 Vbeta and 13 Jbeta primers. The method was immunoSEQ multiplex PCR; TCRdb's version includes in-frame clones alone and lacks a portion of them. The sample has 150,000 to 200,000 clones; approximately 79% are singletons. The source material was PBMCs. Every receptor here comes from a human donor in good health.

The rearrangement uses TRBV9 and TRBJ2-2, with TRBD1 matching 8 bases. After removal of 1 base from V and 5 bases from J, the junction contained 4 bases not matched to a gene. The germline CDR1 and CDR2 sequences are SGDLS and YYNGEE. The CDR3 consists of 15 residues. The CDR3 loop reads CASSVYRGSTGELFF. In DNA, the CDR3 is TGTGCCAGCAGCGTATACAGGGGGTCAACCGGGGAGCTGTTTTTT. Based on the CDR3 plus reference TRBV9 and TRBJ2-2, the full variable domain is DSGVTQTPKHLITATGQRVTLRCSPRSGDLSVYWYQQSLDQGLQFLIQYYNGEERAKGNILERFSAQQFPDLHSELNLSSLELGDSALYFCASSVYRGSTGELFFGEGSRLTVL.

The CDR3 here is CASSIRGSGNLYGYTF. DNA for the CDR3: TGTGCCAGTAGTATAAGGGGATCAGGGAACCTCTATGGCTACACCTTC. The V call is TRBV19, the J call TRBJ1-2, with D maybe TRBD1 (5 bases). The V gene lost 2 bases and the J gene lost 4 bases, with 17 bases spanning the gap. The CDR3 contains 16 residues. In germline, CDR1 is LNHDA, CDR2 SQIVND (reference sequence).

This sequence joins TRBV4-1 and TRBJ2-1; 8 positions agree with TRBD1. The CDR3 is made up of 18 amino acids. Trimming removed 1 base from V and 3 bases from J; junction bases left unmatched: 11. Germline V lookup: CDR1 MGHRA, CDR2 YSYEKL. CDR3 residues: CASSQVLPQGASYNEQFF. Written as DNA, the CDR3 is TGCGCCAGCAGCCAAGTCCTTCCTCAGGGGGCTAGCTACAATGAGCAGTTCTTC.

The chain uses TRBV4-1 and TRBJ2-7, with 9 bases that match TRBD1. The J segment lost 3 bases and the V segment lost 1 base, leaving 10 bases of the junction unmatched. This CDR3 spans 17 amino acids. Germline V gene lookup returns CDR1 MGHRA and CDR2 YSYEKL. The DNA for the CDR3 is TGCGCCAGCAGCCAAGCAGGACAGGGGACCAACTTCTACGAGCAGTACTTC. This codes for CASSQAGQGTNFYEQYF.

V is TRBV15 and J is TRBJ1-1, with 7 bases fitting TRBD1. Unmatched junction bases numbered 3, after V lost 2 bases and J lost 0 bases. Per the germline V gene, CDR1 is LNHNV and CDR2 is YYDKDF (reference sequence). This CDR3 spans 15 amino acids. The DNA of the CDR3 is TGTGCCACCAGCAGACCGAGGGGGCTGAACACTGAAGCTTTCTTT. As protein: CATSRPRGLNTEAFF.

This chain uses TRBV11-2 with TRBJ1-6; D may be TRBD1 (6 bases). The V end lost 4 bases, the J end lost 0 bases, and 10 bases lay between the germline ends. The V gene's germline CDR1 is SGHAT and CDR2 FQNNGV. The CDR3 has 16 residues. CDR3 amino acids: CASSSPDSSYNSPLHF. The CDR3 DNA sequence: TGTGCCAGCAGCTCCCCGGACAGCTCCTATAATTCACCCCTCCACTTT. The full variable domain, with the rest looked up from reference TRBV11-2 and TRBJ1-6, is EAGVAQSPRYKIIEKRQSVAFWCNPISGHATLYWYQQILGQGPKLLIQFQNNGVVDDSQLPKDRFSAERLKGVDSTLKIQPAKLEDSAVYLCASSSPDSSYNSPLHFGNGTRLTVT.

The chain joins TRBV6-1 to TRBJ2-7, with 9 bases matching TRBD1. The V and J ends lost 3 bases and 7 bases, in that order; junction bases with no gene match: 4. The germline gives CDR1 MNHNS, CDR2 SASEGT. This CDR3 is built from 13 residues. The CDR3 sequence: CASSDQTGGEQYF. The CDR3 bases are TGTGCCAGCAGTGACCAGACAGGGGGGGAGCAGTACTTC.

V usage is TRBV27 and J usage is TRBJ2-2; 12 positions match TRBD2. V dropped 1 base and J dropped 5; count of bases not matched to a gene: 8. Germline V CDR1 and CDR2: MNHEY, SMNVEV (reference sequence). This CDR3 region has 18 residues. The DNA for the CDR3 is TGTGCCAGCAGTTTATTTCCCCCACTAGCGGGGGGAACCGGGGAGCTGTTTTTT. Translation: CASSLFPPLAGGTGELFF.

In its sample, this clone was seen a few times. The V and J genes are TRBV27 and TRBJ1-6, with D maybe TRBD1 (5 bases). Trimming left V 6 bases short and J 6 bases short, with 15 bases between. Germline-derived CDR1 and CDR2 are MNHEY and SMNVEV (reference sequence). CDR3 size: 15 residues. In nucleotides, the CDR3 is TGTGCCAGCAGGCTCGGGACTGCCGTTAATTCACCCCTCCACTTT. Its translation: CASRLGTAVNSPLHF.

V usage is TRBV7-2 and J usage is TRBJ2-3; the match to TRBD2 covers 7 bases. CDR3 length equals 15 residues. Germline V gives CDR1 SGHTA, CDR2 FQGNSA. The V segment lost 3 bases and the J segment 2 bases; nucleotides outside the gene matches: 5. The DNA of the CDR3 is TGTGCCAGCAGCTTTCAAGCGGGACCCACAGATACGCAGTATTTT. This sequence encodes CASSFQAGPTDTQYF.